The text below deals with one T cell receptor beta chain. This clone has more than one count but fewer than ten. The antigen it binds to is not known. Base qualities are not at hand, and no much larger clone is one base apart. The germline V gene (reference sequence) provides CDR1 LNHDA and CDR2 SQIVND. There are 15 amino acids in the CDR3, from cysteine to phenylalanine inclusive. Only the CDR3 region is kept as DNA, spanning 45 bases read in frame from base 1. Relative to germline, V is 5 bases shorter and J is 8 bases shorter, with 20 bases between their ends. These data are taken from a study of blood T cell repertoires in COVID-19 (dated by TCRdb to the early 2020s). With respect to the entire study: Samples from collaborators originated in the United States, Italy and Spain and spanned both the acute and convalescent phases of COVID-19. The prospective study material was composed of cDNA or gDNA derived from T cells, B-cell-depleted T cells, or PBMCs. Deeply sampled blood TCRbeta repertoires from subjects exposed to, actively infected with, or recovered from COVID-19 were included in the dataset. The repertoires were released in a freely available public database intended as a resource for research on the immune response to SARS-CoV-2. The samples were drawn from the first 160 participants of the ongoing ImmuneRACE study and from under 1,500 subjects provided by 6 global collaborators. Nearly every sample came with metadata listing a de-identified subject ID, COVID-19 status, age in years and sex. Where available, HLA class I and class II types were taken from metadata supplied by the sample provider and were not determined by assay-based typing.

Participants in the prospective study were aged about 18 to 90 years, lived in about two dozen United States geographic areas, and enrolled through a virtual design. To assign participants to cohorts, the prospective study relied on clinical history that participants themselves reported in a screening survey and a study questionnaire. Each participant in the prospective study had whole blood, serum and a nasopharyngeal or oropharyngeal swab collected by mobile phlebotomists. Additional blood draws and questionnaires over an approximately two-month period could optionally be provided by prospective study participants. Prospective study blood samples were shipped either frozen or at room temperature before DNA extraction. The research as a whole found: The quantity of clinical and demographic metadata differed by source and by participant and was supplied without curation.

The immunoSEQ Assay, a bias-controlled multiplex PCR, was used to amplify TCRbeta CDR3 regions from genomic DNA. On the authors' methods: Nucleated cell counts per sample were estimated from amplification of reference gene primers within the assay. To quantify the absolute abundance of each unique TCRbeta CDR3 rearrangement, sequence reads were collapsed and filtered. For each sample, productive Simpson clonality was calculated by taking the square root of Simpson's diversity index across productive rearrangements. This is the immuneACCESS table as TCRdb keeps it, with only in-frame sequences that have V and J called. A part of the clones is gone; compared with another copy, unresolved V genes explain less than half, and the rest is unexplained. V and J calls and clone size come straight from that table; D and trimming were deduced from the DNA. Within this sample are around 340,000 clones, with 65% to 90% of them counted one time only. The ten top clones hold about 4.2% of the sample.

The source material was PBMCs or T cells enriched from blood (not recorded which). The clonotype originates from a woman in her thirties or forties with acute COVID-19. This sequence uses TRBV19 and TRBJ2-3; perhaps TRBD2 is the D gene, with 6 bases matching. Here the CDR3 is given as CASSSSGWAFGTQYF. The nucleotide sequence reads TGTGCCAGTAGTTCGAGCGGGTGGGCCTTTGGTACGCAGTATTTT. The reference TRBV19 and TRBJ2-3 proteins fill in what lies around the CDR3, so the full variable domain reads DGGITQSPKYLFRKEGQNVTLSCEQNLNHDAMYWYRQDPGQGLRLIYYSQIVNDFQKGDIAEGYSVSREKKESFPLTVTSAQKNPTAFYLCASSSSGWAFGTQYFGPGTRLTVL.